Presented here are 30 T cell receptor beta chains from one specimen sequenced in a study of neurological immune-mediated disorders. Each CDR3 protein is one row after TCRdb ran MiXCR on the 5' RACE reads. The table records roughly 50,000 distinct CDR3 sequences, about 9.3% of them present only once. The sequenced sample was PBMCs. Receptor source: a man between 65 and 79 years old with HTLV-1-associated myelopathy (HAM/TSP).

In this sample, this clonotype turned up a few times. This chain uses TRBV14 with TRBJ2-1, with 11 bases that match TRBD1. The CDR3 runs 13 residues. In germline, CDR1 is SGHDN, CDR2 FVKESK. V gave up 0 bases and J gave up 14 bases; unmatched junction bases: 3. CDR3 protein: CASSQDRGQGEFF. In DNA form, the CDR3 reads TGTGCCAGCAGCCAAGATAGGGGACAGGGGGAGTTCTTC.

This clonotype was found many times. This chain joins TRBV20-1 and TRBJ1-1, with a tentative D call TRBD1 (6 bases). Germline V CDR1 and CDR2: DFQATT, SNEGSKA (reference sequence). The CDR3 loop spans 13 amino acids. The ends were cut back, 6 bases at V and 5 bases at J, with 16 bases in the middle. CDR3 in amino acids: CSAVHYRVTEAFF. CDR3 nucleotide sequence: TGCAGTGCAGTACACTACAGGGTAACTGAAGCTTTCTTT.

This clonotype was counted many times. This chain links TRBV20-1 with TRBJ1-2; D may be TRBD1 (6 bases). This CDR3 is 12 amino acids long. In germline, CDR1 is DFQATT, CDR2 SNEGSKA (reference sequence). V shed 6 bases and J shed 6 bases, with 14 bases lying between them. CDR3 DNA: TGCAGTGCCGACTTAACAGGGAATGGCTACACCTTC. This gives the protein CSADLTGNGYTF.

Ten or more counts support this clonotype. The genes are TRBV19 and TRBJ2-1; 12 nucleotides align to TRBD2. The CDR3 is made up of 16 amino acids. V was clipped by 3 bases and J by 6 bases; unmatched bases: 6. Germline V lookup: CDR1 LNHDA, CDR2 SQIVND (reference sequence). The CDR3 bases are TGTGCCAGTAGTATGCTAGCGGGAGGGCCAGGCAATGAGCAGTTCTTC. Protein: CASSMLAGGPGNEQFF.

There are many counts of this clonotype. The V gene is TRBV5-1, the J gene TRBJ1-2; D perhaps matches TRBD1 (5 bases). Trimming cost V 0 bases and J 4 bases, with 10 bases left between them. Germline V lookup: CDR1 SGHRS, CDR2 YFSETQ. There are 14 residues in the CDR3. CDR3 amino acids: CASSLVRGAYGYTF. In nucleotides, the CDR3 is TGCGCCAGCAGCTTGGTTCGAGGGGCCTATGGCTACACCTTC.

This clonotype showed up many times. This chain's CDR3 is CASSFPGVNNEQFF. The CDR3 DNA follows: TGTGCCAGCAGCTTCCCCGGAGTAAACAATGAGCAGTTCTTC. The chain couples TRBV7-2 to TRBJ2-1; D is uncertain. This CDR3 is built from 14 residues. Looked up from germline, CDR1 is SGHTA and CDR2 is FQGNSA. Deletions cut 3 bases from V and 5 bases from J, with 11 bases between. Supplemented by reference TRBV7-2 and TRBJ2-1, the full variable domain reads GAGVSQSPSNKVTEKGKDVELRCDPISGHTALYWYRQSLGQGLEFLIYFQGNSAPDKSGLPSDRFSAERTGGSVSTLTIQRTQQEDSAVYLCASSFPGVNNEQFFGPGTRLTVL.

This clonotype was seen many times. V usage is TRBV5-1 and J usage is TRBJ2-7, with D possibly being TRBD2 (5 bases). CDR1 and CDR2 from the germline V gene are SGHRS and YFSETQ. The CDR3 runs 14 residues. V was clipped by 1 base and J by 3 bases, with 11 bases between them. The CDR3 region is CASSLFGKIYEQYF. CDR3 nucleotides: TGCGCCAGCAGCTTGTTCGGGAAAATCTACGAGCAGTACTTC.

The sample holds many counts of this clonotype. This rearrangement joins TRBV27 to TRBJ2-3; no reliable D call. Trimming took 6 bases from V and 9 from J, leaving 10 bases between them. The germline CDR1 and CDR2 sequences are MNHEY and SMNVEV (reference sequence). The CDR3 is 11 residues long. The CDR3 sequence is CASRAARTQYF. CDR3 bases: TGTGCCAGCAGAGCTGCGAGGACGCAGTATTTT.

The chain links TRBV25-1 to TRBJ2-5, with 9 bases identical to TRBD2. The ends lost 1 base at V and 5 bases at J; junction bases unmatched: 11. The CDR3 totals 17 residues. Germline V lookup: CDR1 MGHDK, CDR2 SYGVNS. The CDR3 loop is CASSEWSAGGVRETQYF. Written as DNA, the CDR3 is TGTGCCAGCAGTGAATGGTCAGCGGGAGGTGTGAGGGAGACCCAGTACTTC.

At least ten counts were recorded for this clonotype. The chain has TRBV19 and TRBJ2-2; 10 nucleotides line up with TRBD1. Germline lookup yields CDR1 LNHDA and CDR2 SQIVND (reference sequence). This CDR3 is built from 14 residues. Germline trimming cut 6 bases from V and 8 bases from J; bases unmatched to any gene: 6. As DNA, the CDR3 is TGTGCCAGTAGCCGGGACAGGGGCCGAGGGGAGCTGTTTTTT. This gives the protein CASSRDRGRGELFF.

The sample holds many counts of this clonotype. This chain connects TRBV27 to TRBJ2-7; 10 positions match TRBD2. Germline V gives CDR1 MNHEY, CDR2 SMNVEV (reference sequence). The CDR3 totals 16 residues. V lost 3 bases and J lost 0; bases outside the gene matches: 5. DNA of the CDR3: TGTGCCAGCAGTTTGTTAGCGGGAGGCCCCTCCTACGAGCAGTACTTC. Its translation is CASSLLAGGPSYEQYF.

This clonotype was detected ten times or more. The chain is built from TRBV25-1 and TRBJ2-1, with unresolved D. V was clipped by 3 bases and J by 0 bases, with 12 bases between them. Germline-derived CDR1 and CDR2 are MGHDK and SYGVNS. The CDR3 covers 16 residues. CDR3 protein: CASSDPVPSSYNEQFF. CDR3 nucleotide sequence: TGTGCCAGCAGTGACCCCGTTCCTAGCTCCTACAATGAGCAGTTCTTC.

This clonotype was observed at least ten times. The J gene is TRBJ1-1, the V gene TRBV18; 7 positions match TRBD1. Germline V lookup: CDR1 KGHSH, CDR2 LQKENI. Trimming removed 3 bases from V and 1 base from J; junction bases left unmatched: 2. The CDR3 runs to 14 residues. CDR3 sequence: CASSPGQTNTEAFF. In nucleotides, the CDR3 is TGTGCCAGCTCACCGGGACAGACGAACACTGAAGCTTTCTTT.

This clonotype was observed many times. The chain carries TRBV7-9 and TRBJ2-5; TRBD1 aligns across 8 bases. The CDR3 loop spans 12 amino acids. Trimming at V came to 10 bases and at J to 5 bases, leaving 6 bases not matched to a gene. Germline V gene sequence: CDR1 SEHNR, CDR2 FQNEAQ (reference sequence). The CDR3 DNA reads TGTGCCATTCCGGACAGGGAGGAGACCCAGTACTTC. Its translation is CAIPDREETQYF.

CDR3 protein: CASSHGRQGGETQYF. The CDR3 bases are TGCGCCAGCAGCCACGGGCGGCAGGGGGGAGAGACCCAGTACTTC. The V call is TRBV5-1, the J call TRBJ2-5; a weak D match, TRBD1 (7 bases). Germline values: CDR1 SGHRS, CDR2 YFSETQ. The CDR3 is 15 residues long. The V end lost 4 bases, the J end lost 4 bases, and 17 bases lay between the germline ends.

Many counts were recorded for this clonotype. The gene calls are TRBV7-2 and TRBJ2-1; 7 bases map to TRBD1. CDR3 length: 13 amino acids. The V and J ends lost 4 bases and 10 bases, in that order; junction bases with no gene match: 7. Germline V gene lookup returns CDR1 SGHTA and CDR2 FQGNSA. CDR3 protein: CASSSYTGVEQFF. The CDR3 coding sequence is TGTGCCAGCAGCTCCTACACAGGGGTCGAGCAGTTCTTC.

The table lists this clonotype with many counts. This sequence joins TRBV7-2 and TRBJ2-2; no clear D. In germline, CDR1 is SGHTA, CDR2 FQGNSA. The CDR3 extends over 16 amino acids. V lost 1 base to trimming and J lost 6 bases, with 15 bases between them. The CDR3 region is CASSLEPSVFAGELFF. The CDR3 DNA follows: TGTGCCAGCAGCTTAGAACCCAGTGTGTTCGCCGGGGAGCTGTTTTTT.

This clonotype was seen at least ten times. The chain employs TRBV20-1 and TRBJ2-7; 9 bases line up with TRBD1. The trim removed 6 bases at V and 5 bases at J, leaving 11 bases unmatched. The CDR3 is 14 residues long. Germline V gives CDR1 DFQATT, CDR2 SNEGSKA (reference sequence). The CDR3 sequence: CSAGGQGPTNEQYF. CDR3 nucleotide sequence: TGCAGTGCCGGGGGACAGGGACCGACAAACGAGCAGTACTTC.

In this sample, this clonotype turned up many times. For the CDR3, the DNA is TGCGCCAGCAGCTTGGGAAGTGAGGGCCCGCAGTACTTC. Protein: CASSLGSEGPQYF. The chain has TRBV5-1 and TRBJ2-7; possibly TRBD2 for D (5 bases). The CDR3 length is 13 residues. V lost 0 bases and J lost 9, with 13 bases in between. Germline CDR1 reads SGHRS; CDR2 reads YFSETQ.

This clonotype was counted many times. The V call is TRBV7-2, the J call TRBJ2-3; D may be TRBD1 or TRBD2 (6 bases each). Trimming shortened V by 4 bases and J by 4 bases, and 15 bases separated the two germline ends. Germline-derived CDR1 and CDR2 are SGHTA and FQGNSA. The CDR3 is 15 amino acids. CDR3 in DNA: TGTGCCAGCAGCTACGGGGGTGGGGGCTCAGATACGCAGTATTTT. Translation: CASSYGGGGSDTQYF.

There are many counts of this clonotype. J is TRBJ2-1 and V is TRBV6-5; D might be TRBD1 or TRBD2, each matching 5 bases. Trimming removed 5 bases at V and 9 bases at J, with 17 bases between. Germline V gene sequence: CDR1 MNHEY, CDR2 SVGAGI. This CDR3 has 14 residues. The CDR3, as DNA: TGTGCCAGCAGTCAGGGCGAGGAGGTCACTGAGCAGTTCTTC. This encodes CASSQGEEVTEQFF.

This clonotype was counted at least ten times. The chain employs TRBV6-5 and TRBJ2-7; TRBD2 matches 7 bases. Germline V lookup: CDR1 MNHEY, CDR2 SVGAGI. V lost 1 base, J lost 5 bases, and 5 bases stayed unmatched. The CDR3 loop spans 14 amino acids. In DNA, the CDR3 is TGTGCCAGCAGTTACTTTGCAGGGAGGGACGAGCAGTACTTC. Translation gives CASSYFAGRDEQYF.

There are many counts of this clonotype. V and J are TRBV28 and TRBJ1-5; the D gene is possibly TRBD1 (5 bases). Looked up from germline, CDR1 is MDHEN and CDR2 is SYDVKM. The V end lost 4 bases, the J end lost 2 bases, and 15 bases lay between the germline ends. The CDR3 length is 16 residues. The CDR3 DNA follows: TGTGCCAGCAGTTGGGGTCTGGGGGGTCGCAATCAGCCCCAGCATTTT. It is translated as CASSWGLGGRNQPQHF. Full variable domain (missing parts from reference TRBV28 and TRBJ1-5): DVKVTQSSRYLVKRTGEKVFLECVQDMDHENMFWYRQDPGLGLRLIYFSYDVKMKEKGDIPEGYSVSREKKERFSLILESASTNQTSMYLCASSWGLGGRNQPQHFGDGTRLSIL.

This clonotype came up many times. V is TRBV12-3 or TRBV12-4 and J is TRBJ1-6, with D tentatively TRBD1 (6 bases). The V and J ends lost 6 bases and 5 bases respectively, with 14 bases between them. This CDR3 has 15 residues. The CDR3 sequence is CASRLDSSHNSPLHF. CDR3 in DNA: TGTGCCAGCAGACTGGACAGTTCTCATAATTCACCCCTCCACTTT.

As concerns this clonotype: This may arise from a read error, as a much more abundant clone is one base away. This chain joins TRBV5-1 and TRBJ2-1, with D perhaps matching TRBD1 (5 bases). This CDR3 is 14 amino acids long. CDR1 is SGHRS, CDR2 YFSETQ, per germline. V dropped 0 bases and J dropped 9 bases, with 13 bases sitting between them. The CDR3 DNA reads TGCGCCAGCAGCTTGGGGAAAGGGCAGGGTGAGCAGTTCTTC. Protein product: CASSLGKGQGEQFF.

This clonotype was recorded many times. Mismatch with germline at one junction end may stem from a read error. The rearrangement joins TRBV10-2 to TRBJ2-7, with D unresolved. This CDR3 has 11 residues. Germline V gene sequence: CDR1 WSHSY, CDR2 SAAADI. DNA for the CDR3: TGCGCCAGCAGAGAGTGGGCCGAGCAGTACTTC. This sequence encodes CASREWAEQYF.

This clonotype turned up a few times. The V call is TRBV10-3, the J call TRBJ2-3; 9 nucleotides match TRBD1. The germline V gene encodes CDR1 ENHRY and CDR2 SYGVKD. The CDR3 extends over 13 amino acids. Unmatched junction bases numbered 5, after V lost 9 bases and J lost 4 bases. CDR3: CAMGQGLSDTQYF. CDR3 nucleotides: TGTGCCATGGGACAGGGACTCTCAGATACGCAGTATTTT.

There are many counts of this clonotype. The V gene is TRBV6-5, the J gene TRBJ2-7; no clear D. CDR1 and CDR2 from the germline V gene are MNHEY and SVGAGI. Deletions cut 0 bases from V and 1 base from J, with 7 bases between. The CDR3 has 14 amino acids. The CDR3 here is CASSYSPVSYEQYF. The CDR3 DNA is TGTGCCAGCAGTTACTCTCCGGTTTCCTACGAGCAGTACTTC.

As to this clonotype: The junction and the germline gene differ at one end; a read error may be behind it. The genes are TRBV5-5 and TRBJ2-7; D remains unclear. The CDR3 is 12 amino acids. In germline, CDR1 is SGHKS, CDR2 YYEKEE (reference sequence). CDR3 loop: CASSLIEYDQYF. The DNA of the CDR3 is TGTGCCAGCAGCCTGATCGAATACGACCAGTACTTC.

This clonotype was seen at least ten times. V usage is TRBV2 and J usage is TRBJ2-5; 12 positions match TRBD2. V gave up 7 bases and J gave up 1 base; unmatched junction bases: 7. Per germline, CDR1 SNHLY and CDR2 FYNNEI. This CDR3 contains 16 residues. DNA for the CDR3: TGTGCCAGCACCCCGGGACTAGCGGGCCCCCAAGAGACCCAGTACTTC. This translates into CASTPGLAGPQETQYF.